The 5 T cell receptor beta chains presented below share a single source sample, sequenced in a study of blood T cell repertoires in COVID-19. Measured with immunoSEQ multiplex PCR; TCRdb has only the in-frame clones, and not every one. The sample carries about 280,000 clones, roughly 85% recorded once. Specimen: PBMCs or T cells enriched from blood (not recorded which). The receptors stem from a middle-aged man who had been exposed to COVID-19.

Regarding this clone: The identical CDR3 is also encoded by other nucleotide sequences in the sample. This chain links TRBV6-5 with TRBJ1-6; D unresolved. V was pared by 3 bases and J by 0 bases, with 6 bases between. The length of the CDR3 is 15 residues. Looked up from germline, CDR1 is MNHEY and CDR2 is SVGAGI. CDR3 sequence (DNA): TGTGCCAGCAGTTATAGGAGCTCCTATAATTCACCCCTCCACTTT. Protein sequence: CASSYRSSYNSPLHF.

In its sample, this clone was seen a few times. V is TRBV27 and J is TRBJ2-1; tentatively, D is TRBD2 (6 bases). CDR1 and CDR2 (germline): MNHEY, SMNVEV (reference sequence). The CDR3 extends over 18 amino acids. V lost 6 bases and J lost 6, with 27 bases in between. The CDR3 nucleotides are TGTGCCAGCAGCCTGAATACCGGGAGCCCCTACCCGACCAATGAGCAGTTCTTC. It specifies CASSLNTGSPYPTNEQFF.

This clone was recorded a few times. V usage is TRBV18 and J usage is TRBJ1-1; D gene unclear. The CDR3 is 14 residues long. With 8 bases removed from V and 4 bases from J, the gap between germline ends came to 17 bases. The germline CDR1 and CDR2 sequences are KGHSH and LQKENI. DNA of the CDR3: TGTGCCAGCACCCGCGCAGAGGGAGCCACTGAAGCTTTCTTT. Translated: CASTRAEGATEAFF.

The chain employs TRBV5-1 and TRBJ2-1, with TRBD2 matching over 14 bases. V trimming: 4 bases; J trimming: 9 bases; junction bases outside the gene matches: 12. The CDR3 totals 17 residues. From germline, CDR1 is SGHRS and CDR2 YFSETQ. CDR3 sequence reads: CASSAGPGLAGVGEQFF. The CDR3 DNA sequence: TGCGCCAGCAGCGCGGGGCCGGGACTAGCGGGAGTGGGTGAGCAGTTCTTC.

This clone has a single count. V usage is TRBV11-2 and J usage is TRBJ2-7; 9 nucleotides match TRBD1. CDR1 is SGHAT, CDR2 FQNNGV, per germline. CDR3 size: 14 residues. Trimming cost V 7 bases and J 4 bases; bases outside gene matches: 8. The CDR3 loop reads CASTPGTGRYEQYF. The CDR3 DNA sequence: TGTGCCAGCACGCCCGGGACAGGGAGGTACGAGCAGTACTTC.